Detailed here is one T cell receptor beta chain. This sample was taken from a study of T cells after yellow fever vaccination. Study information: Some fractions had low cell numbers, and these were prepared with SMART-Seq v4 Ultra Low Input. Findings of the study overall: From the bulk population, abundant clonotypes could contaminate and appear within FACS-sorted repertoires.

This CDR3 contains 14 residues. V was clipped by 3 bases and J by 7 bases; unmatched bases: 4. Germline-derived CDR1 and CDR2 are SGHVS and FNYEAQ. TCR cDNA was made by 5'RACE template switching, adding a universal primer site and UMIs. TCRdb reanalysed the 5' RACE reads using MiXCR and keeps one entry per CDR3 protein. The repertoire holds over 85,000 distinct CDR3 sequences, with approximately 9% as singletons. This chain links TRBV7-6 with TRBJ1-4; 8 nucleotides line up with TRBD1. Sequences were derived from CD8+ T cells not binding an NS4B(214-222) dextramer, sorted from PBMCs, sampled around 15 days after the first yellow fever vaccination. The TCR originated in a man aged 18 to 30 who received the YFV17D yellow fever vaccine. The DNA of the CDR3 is TGTGCCAGCAGCTTGGTCCAGGGGGCTGAAAAACTGTTTTTT. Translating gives CASSLVQGAEKLFF.